In its sample, the clone carrying this TCR beta chain was seen many times. Its antigen is unknown. Via MiXCR, TCRdb re-called the reads, giving one row per CDR3 protein. The table lists 60,000 to 70,000 distinct CDR3 sequences, about 20% of them singletons. The data originate from a study of lung T cells in sarcoidosis with Löfgren's syndrome. Study-wide points: Löfgren's syndrome patients reportedly showed greatest TRAV12-1 and TRBV2 expansion versus controls.

The V gene lost 2 bases and the J gene lost 3 bases, with 12 bases spanning the gap. The CDR3 has 15 residues. The V gene's germline CDR1 is KGHSH and CDR2 LQKENI. The sequence came from a human donor with sarcoidosis (Löfgren's syndrome or another form), or a control subject (not recorded which). The gene calls are TRBV18 and TRBJ2-3; D is ambiguous. The sequenced sample consisted of CD4+ T cells from PBMCs. The CDR3 sequence is CASSPGPSLTDTQYF. Here the CDR3 DNA reads TGTGCCAGCTCACCAGGGCCTAGTTTGACAGATACGCAGTATTTT.